Below, one T cell receptor beta chain is given with its context. Its antigen remains unknown. These data are taken from a study of T-cell memory formation after mild COVID-19. Overall study context: TCR clusters mostly belonged to single donors. Overall study results and limits: Largely, contracting CD4+ clones fell within CM and EM, and contracting CD8+ clones within EMRA. Day 15 to 85 contracting clones showed balanced CD4/CD8; later expanders leaned CD4+. Day 37-peaking second-wave clones had unconfirmed SARS-CoV-2 specificity.

This CDR3 spans 14 amino acids. Trimming left V 7 bases short and J 5 bases short, with 15 bases between. The germline gives CDR1 SGHRS, CDR2 YFSETQ. TCRdb reprocessed the 5' RACE reads via MiXCR and lists one record per CDR3 protein. The table lists about 390,000 distinct CDR3 sequences, roughly 15% of them singletons. This sequence originates from a man aged 18 to 30 who had mild COVID-19 (a few samples of this study predate the infection). Cell type and time point are not known. Sequencing input: PBMCs or a T cell subset sorted from them (not recorded which). The chain joins TRBV5-1 to TRBJ2-2; either TRBD1 or TRBD2 may fit D (5 bases each). CDR3 nucleotides: TGCGCCAGCGGTGAGGGGATGGGGACCGGGGAGCTGTTTTTT. It translates to CASGEGMGTGELFF.